Following are 23 T cell receptor beta chains from one sample sequenced in a study of T cell responses to AZD1222 COVID-19 vaccine (TCRdb year 2021). The library was obtained by the immunoSEQ multiplex PCR assay. In TCRdb, the immuneACCESS table is reduced to in-frame sequences with V and J assigned. These tables do not hold every clone; where another copy was compared, an unresolved V gene accounts for under half, and the others remain unexplained. The sample profile shows roughly 91,000 clones; roughly nine tenths of them were found once. Clones ranked in the top ten supply roughly 2.3% of the sample. The sample's time point label is to be understood as: baseline before first vaccination. The sequencing here drew on peripheral blood, taken on day 0 of AZD1222 vaccination. These receptors were taken from an adult in good health.

The J gene is TRBJ2-7, the V gene TRBV12-3 or TRBV12-4; maybe TRBD1 (5 bases). V gave up 7 bases and J gave up 3 bases, with 10 bases separating them. The CDR3 has 12 residues. The CDR3 reads CASTRTNYEQYF. CDR3 in DNA: TGTGCCAGCACCCGGACAAACTACGAGCAGTACTTC.

The chain is built from TRBV5-1 and TRBJ1-1; D is undetermined. V was pared by 2 bases and J by 2 bases, with 4 bases between. The CDR3 contains 12 residues. Germline assignment: CDR1 SGHRS and CDR2 YFSETQ. CDR3 sequence: CASSFDNTEAFF. The CDR3 DNA sequence: TGCGCCAGCAGCTTCGACAACACTGAAGCTTTCTTT.

This clone was counted once. The chain joins TRBV10-1 to TRBJ2-7; D gene uncertain. Looked up from germline, CDR1 is WNHNN and CDR2 is SYGVQD (reference sequence). Trimming pared 9 bases from V and 1 base from J, leaving 10 bases between. The CDR3 has 12 residues. CDR3 sequence reads: CASSATSYEQYF. The CDR3 nucleotides read TGCGCCAGTTCAGCCACTTCCTACGAGCAGTACTTC.

The chain carries TRBV7-9 and TRBJ1-5; the D is unclear. The CDR3 is 14 residues long. Germline values: CDR1 SEHNR, CDR2 FQNEAQ (reference sequence). Trimming stripped 6 bases from V and 3 bases from J, with 12 bases between. CDR3 amino acids: CASSRPGYNQPQHF. The DNA for the CDR3 is TGTGCCAGCAGTCGACCGGGGTACAATCAGCCCCAGCATTTT. The full variable domain, rest sourced from reference TRBV7-9 and TRBJ1-5, is DTGVSQNPRHKITKRGQNVTFRCDPISEHNRLYWYRQTLGQGPEFLTYFQNEAQLEKSRLLSDRFSAERPKGSFSTLEIQRTEQGDSAMYLCASSRPGYNQPQHFGDGTRLSIL.

The chain recombines TRBV14 with TRBJ2-3, with D uncertain. Germline V CDR1 and CDR2: SGHDN, FVKESK. Deletions cut 4 bases from V and 5 bases from J, with 10 bases between. The CDR3 consists of 13 residues. The CDR3 region is CASSLSVQDTQYF. For the CDR3, the DNA is TGTGCCAGCAGCCTAAGCGTGCAAGATACGCAGTATTTT.

The chain uses TRBV28 and TRBJ1-3, with D hard to call. The germline gives CDR1 MDHEN, CDR2 SYDVKM. V lost 2 bases and J lost 4, with 12 bases in between. The CDR3 runs to 15 residues. For the CDR3, the DNA is TGTGCCAGCAGTTTAGCCCAGACGTCCGGAAACACCATATATTTT. Its protein is CASSLAQTSGNTIYF.

This chain uses TRBV5-1 with TRBJ2-2, with a possible D match to TRBD1 (6 bases). The V and J ends lost 2 bases and 7 bases respectively, with 12 bases between them. Per germline, CDR1 SGHRS and CDR2 YFSETQ. The CDR3 totals 14 residues. CDR3 in amino acids: CASSFDTGFGELFF. CDR3 DNA: TGCGCCAGCAGCTTCGACACAGGGTTCGGGGAGCTGTTTTTT.

The gene calls are TRBV7-8 and TRBJ1-5, with TRBD1 identical over 9 bases. Germline CDR1 reads SGHVS; CDR2 reads FQNEAQ. The V segment lost 8 bases and the J segment 2 bases; nucleotides outside the gene matches: 1. This CDR3 is built from 13 residues. CDR3 in amino acids: CASRQGGNQPQHF. In DNA form, the CDR3 reads TGTGCCAGCCGACAGGGGGGCAATCAGCCCCAGCATTTT.

The V and J genes are TRBV9 and TRBJ2-7; weak D call: TRBD1 (5 bases). Trimming shortened V by 3 bases and J by 2 bases, and 12 bases separated the two germline ends. This CDR3 contains 14 residues. Germline V gene data show CDR1 as SGDLS and CDR2 as YYNGEE. The CDR3 coding sequence is TGTGCCAGCAGCGCGAGTACAGGTACCTACGAGCAGTACTTC. Its translation is CASSASTGTYEQYF.

J is TRBJ1-1 and V is TRBV18; TRBD1 agrees at 7 bases. The germline V gene encodes CDR1 KGHSH and CDR2 LQKENI. V shed 3 bases and J 1 base; nucleotides not matched to a gene: 8. This CDR3 comprises 16 residues. CDR3 nucleotides: TGTGCCAGCTCACCGGCGGACAGGCAGCCGAACACTGAAGCTTTCTTT. Its translation is CASSPADRQPNTEAFF. The entire variable domain, with the rest obtained from reference TRBV18 and TRBJ1-1, is as follows: NAGVMQNPRHLVRRRGQEARLRCSPMKGHSHVYWYRQLPEEGLKFMVYLQKENIIDESGMPKERFSAEFPKEGPSILRIQQVVRGDSAAYFCASSPADRQPNTEAFFGQGTRLTVV.

CDR3: CASSFGSGVNTEAFF. DNA of the CDR3: TGCGCCAGCAGCTTCGGCTCGGGGGTGAACACTGAAGCTTTCTTT. The chain has TRBV5-1 and TRBJ1-1; D possibly corresponds to TRBD1 (5 bases). V was pared by 2 bases and J by 0 bases, with 11 bases between. The CDR3 consists of 15 residues. Germline CDR1 and CDR2: SGHRS and YFSETQ.

This clone was seen only once. The chain couples TRBV12-3 or TRBV12-4 to TRBJ2-7, with D possibly TRBD2 on 6 matching bases. This CDR3 comprises 13 residues. Trimming removed 3 bases from V and 5 bases from J, with 11 bases in between. The CDR3 sequence: CASSLVEGHEQYF. DNA for the CDR3: TGTGCCAGCAGTTTGGTGGAGGGGCACGAGCAGTACTTC.

This sequence joins TRBV19 and TRBJ1-2; tentatively, D is TRBD1 (5 bases). This CDR3 spans 14 amino acids. Germline lookup yields CDR1 LNHDA and CDR2 SQIVND (reference sequence). V lost 2 bases to trimming and J lost 2 bases, with 9 bases between them. The CDR3 is CASSIPDRNYGYTF. CDR3 nucleotide sequence: TGTGCCAGTAGTATACCAGACAGAAACTATGGCTACACCTTC.

This sequence joins TRBV5-4 and TRBJ2-2, with 8 bases fitting TRBD1. This CDR3 comprises 15 residues. Germline V CDR1 and CDR2: SGHNT, YYREEE (reference sequence). The junction had 7 bases not matched to a gene; V was cut back by 4 bases and J by 5 bases. The chain's CDR3 is CASSLGTGHTGELFF. The CDR3 region has the DNA TGTGCCAGCAGCCTAGGGACAGGCCATACCGGGGAGCTGTTTTTT.

The rearrangement links TRBV5-5 to TRBJ2-7; TRBD1 agrees at 9 bases. Germline-derived CDR1 and CDR2 are SGHKS and YYEKEE (reference sequence). With V trimmed by 4 bases and J by 0 bases, 5 bases remained unmatched. The CDR3 runs 15 residues. CDR3 sequence: CASSPGDRDSYEQYF. In DNA form, the CDR3 reads TGTGCCAGCAGCCCCGGGGACAGGGACTCCTACGAGCAGTACTTC.

This chain connects TRBV5-4 to TRBJ2-1, with 7 bases that match TRBD1. The V and J ends lost 0 bases and 7 bases, in that order; junction bases with no gene match: 4. Looked up from germline, CDR1 is SGHNT and CDR2 is YYREEE (reference sequence). The CDR3 consists of 14 residues. The DNA for the CDR3 is TGTGCCAGCAGCTTGGAGGGGGCGCAAAATGAGCAGTTCTTC. It yields the protein CASSLEGAQNEQFF.

This chain links TRBV6-6 with TRBJ1-1, with 8 bases lining up with TRBD1. The J segment lost 5 bases and the V segment lost 7 bases, leaving 9 bases of the junction unmatched. Germline CDR1 MNHNY, CDR2 SVGAGI (reference sequence). The CDR3 extends over 14 amino acids. The CDR3 is CASNAADRVTEAFF. CDR3 DNA sequence: TGTGCCAGCAACGCGGCGGACAGGGTAACTGAAGCTTTCTTT.

The chain is built from TRBV14 and TRBJ2-5; D is undetermined. This CDR3 contains 13 residues. V lost 4 bases to trimming and J lost 2 bases, with 8 bases between them. Germline V gene sequence: CDR1 SGHDN, CDR2 FVKESK. CDR3 in DNA: TGTGCCAGCAGCCCCAGGTATCAAGAGACCCAGTACTTC. Its protein product is CASSPRYQETQYF. Drawing the rest from reference TRBV14 and TRBJ2-5, the complete variable domain is EAGVTQFPSHSVIEKGQTVTLRCDPISGHDNLYWYRRVMGKEIKFLLHFVKESKQDESGMPNNRFLAERTGGTYSTLKVQPAELEDSGVYFCASSPRYQETQYFGPGTRLLVL.

The J gene is TRBJ2-1, the V gene TRBV12-3 or TRBV12-4; D assignment may be TRBD1 or TRBD2 (5 bases each). Trimming stripped 3 bases from V and 6 bases from J, with 9 bases between. This CDR3 region has 13 residues. CDR3 amino acids: CASSLGTVNEQFF. The CDR3 DNA reads as TGTGCCAGCAGTTTGGGGACGGTCAATGAGCAGTTCTTC.

The CDR3 DNA reads as TGCGCCAGCAGCCCGCCGGACGGAGAAAAACTGTTTTTT. Translation: CASSPPDGEKLFF. V gene TRBV5-1 combines with J gene TRBJ1-4; no clear D gene. The CDR3 runs to 13 residues. V was pared by 4 bases and J by 8 bases, with 12 bases between. From germline, CDR1 is SGHRS and CDR2 YFSETQ.

In this sample, this clone turned up once. This chain uses TRBV18 with TRBJ2-2; D is perhaps TRBD2 (6 bases). Germline values: CDR1 KGHSH, CDR2 LQKENI. There are 16 residues in the CDR3. V was clipped by 3 bases and J by 1 base, with 12 bases between them. The CDR3 DNA is TGTGCCAGCTCACCCCTAGCCGGGGGGAACACCGGGGAGCTGTTTTTT. This codes for CASSPLAGGNTGELFF.

Only one count was recorded for this clone. This chain joins TRBV6-2 or TRBV6-3 and TRBJ1-2, with D tentatively TRBD1 (5 bases). CDR1 is MNHEY and CDR2 is SVGEGT in the germline V gene. The CDR3 is 16 residues long. The V end was cut by 1 base, the J end by 3 bases, with 15 bases between. The CDR3 bases are TGTGCCAGCAGTTACTTGAGACGCTACAGGTACTATGGCTACACCTTC. It translates to CASSYLRRYRYYGYTF.

The chain joins TRBV15 to TRBJ1-6, with D possibly matching TRBD1 (6 bases). The CDR3 covers 17 residues. V shed 0 bases and J shed 7 bases, with 16 bases lying between them. Germline V gene sequence: CDR1 LNHNV, CDR2 YYDKDF (reference sequence). The CDR3 DNA reads TGTGCCACCAGCAGAGACCGGTCGGTGCAGGGGAATTCACCCCTCCACTTT. Translation gives CATSRDRSVQGNSPLHF.